The 25 T cell receptor beta chains listed next were all sequenced from one sample in a study of cytomegalovirus exposure and HLA in healthy donors. Use of 60 Vbeta and 13 Jbeta primers characterized the PCR. Some clones are missing from TCRdb's copy, which holds only in-frame ones; the method was immunoSEQ multiplex PCR. The sample lists under 150,000 clones, approximately 80% occurring once. Sequenced input: PBMCs. Receptors originate from a middle-aged woman in good health and CMV-seronegative.

Here the CDR3 DNA reads TGCGCCAGCTCAGGGACAGGACCCCTTAACTATGGCTACACCTTC. Translated: CASSGTGPLNYGYTF. The chain carries TRBV5-1 and TRBJ1-2; 8 bases fit TRBD1. The trim removed 7 bases at V and 1 base at J, leaving 9 bases unmatched. Per the germline V gene, CDR1 is SGHRS and CDR2 is YFSETQ. There are 15 residues in the CDR3.

CDR3 nucleotide sequence: TGCAGCCCTGGGAGGGGGGCTGTCGCGAACACTGAAGCTTTCTTT. Translation: CSPGRGAVANTEAFF. This chain connects TRBV29-1 to TRBJ1-1, with D tentatively TRBD1 (6 bases). Looked up from germline, CDR1 is SQVTM and CDR2 is ANQGSEA. The length of the CDR3 is 15 residues. Trimming left V 8 bases short and J 1 base short, with 20 bases between.

The chain combines TRBV5-1 with TRBJ1-2; D is ambiguous. Germline V lookup: CDR1 SGHRS, CDR2 YFSETQ. The CDR3 contains 13 residues. Trimming shortened V by 2 bases and J by 7 bases, and 12 bases separated the two germline ends. For the CDR3, the DNA is TGCGCCAGCAGCTTATTGGGCTCCGTTGGCTACACCTTC. It is translated as CASSLLGSVGYTF.

V and J are TRBV28 and TRBJ1-2, with TRBD1 identical over 9 bases. This CDR3 has 16 amino acids. V shed 5 bases and J 2 bases; nucleotides not matched to a gene: 9. Germline CDR1 and CDR2: MDHEN and SYDVKM. Written as DNA, the CDR3 is TGTGCCAGCAGTCTCCCCGGGACAGGGCCAAACTATGGCTACACCTTC. It is translated as CASSLPGTGPNYGYTF.

The genes are TRBV27 and TRBJ2-5; D perhaps matches TRBD1 (6 bases). TRBJ2-7 matches the DNA end more closely, so the J call is doubtful. The CDR3 runs to 14 residues. The germline V gene encodes CDR1 MNHEY and CDR2 SMNVEV (reference sequence). CDR3 nucleotide sequence: TGTGCCAGCAGAGAGAGGGGGTGGTATAACGAGCAGTACTTC. It codes for CASRERGWYNEQYF.

The J gene is TRBJ2-7, the V gene TRBV19, with a weak D call TRBD2 (5 bases). Looked up from germline, CDR1 is LNHDA and CDR2 is SQIVND (reference sequence). V lost 10 bases to trimming and J lost 6 bases, with 13 bases between them. The CDR3 runs to 11 residues. CDR3 nucleotide sequence: TGTGCCACCACCCGGGGAGTCGAGCAGTACTTC. This codes for CATTRGVEQYF.

This chain joins TRBV11-2 and TRBJ2-7, with D unclear. The germline V and J ends were trimmed by 1 base and 0 bases, with 10 bases remaining between them. This CDR3 region has 15 residues. Per the germline V gene, CDR1 is SGHAT and CDR2 is FQNNGV. The CDR3 here is CASSLVGLPSYEQYF. In DNA, the CDR3 is TGTGCCAGCAGCTTAGTGGGCTTACCCTCCTACGAGCAGTACTTC. The variable domain in full, completed from reference TRBV11-2 and TRBJ2-7, reads EAGVAQSPRYKIIEKRQSVAFWCNPISGHATLYWYQQILGQGPKLLIQFQNNGVVDDSQLPKDRFSAERLKGVDSTLKIQPAKLEDSAVYLCASSLVGLPSYEQYFGPGTRLTVT.

Written as DNA, the CDR3 is TGTGCCAGTAGTGGAGCCGATCGACAGGGCTTCTATGGCTACACCTTC. Protein sequence: CASSGADRQGFYGYTF. The V gene is TRBV19, the J gene TRBJ1-2, with 7 bases identical to TRBD1. This CDR3 comprises 16 residues. J was trimmed by 4 bases and V by 5 bases; bases with no gene match: 13. CDR1 is LNHDA, CDR2 SQIVND, per germline (reference sequence).

The chain employs TRBV9 and TRBJ2-3, with 10 positions matching TRBD2. CDR1 and CDR2 from the germline V gene are SGDLS and YYNGEE. V gave up 0 bases and J gave up 2 bases; unmatched junction bases: 3. This CDR3 contains 16 residues. CDR3 coding DNA: TGTGCCAGCAGCGTAGAAGCGGGGGGGTCCACAGATACGCAGTATTTT. This encodes CASSVEAGGSTDTQYF.

This clone was seen more than once but under ten times. The rearrangement links TRBV11-2 to TRBJ1-6, with 9 bases identical to TRBD1. The ends lost 5 bases at V and 6 bases at J; junction bases unmatched: 8. This CDR3 contains 16 residues. Per germline, CDR1 SGHAT and CDR2 FQNNGV. The CDR3 spells CASSLTGGPPNSPLHF. As DNA, the CDR3 is TGTGCCAGCAGCCTCACAGGGGGCCCTCCTAATTCACCCCTCCACTTT.

This sequence joins TRBV5-4 and TRBJ2-7; TRBD1 aligns across 12 bases. Germline CDR1 is SGHNT and CDR2 is YYREEE (reference sequence). Trimming cost V 4 bases and J 4 bases; bases outside gene matches: 3. This CDR3 comprises 14 residues. DNA of the CDR3: TGTGCCAGCAGCAAGGGACAGGGGGCGTACGAGCAGTACTTC. It encodes CASSKGQGAYEQYF.

The CDR3 coding sequence is TGTGCCAGCAGTTACGGACAGGGGAACACTGAAGCTTTCTTT. It yields the protein CASSYGQGNTEAFF. The chain links TRBV11-3 to TRBJ1-1; TRBD1 agrees at 8 bases. V trimming: 6 bases; J trimming: 1 base; junction bases outside the gene matches: 4. The CDR3 consists of 14 residues. Germline V gene data show CDR1 as SGHNT and CDR2 as YENEEA.

V usage is TRBV4-1 and J usage is TRBJ1-6, with D maybe TRBD1 (6 bases). The V gene's germline CDR1 is MGHRA and CDR2 YSYEKL. Trimming removed 0 bases at V and 7 bases at J, with 16 bases between. This CDR3 contains 17 residues. The CDR3 region has the DNA TGCGCCAGCAGCCAAGAACCGACGGACAGCGTAAATTCACCCCTCCACTTT. Translated: CASSQEPTDSVNSPLHF.

Notes on this clone: At one end the junction does not follow the germline gene, possibly because of a read error. The rearrangement links TRBV7-9 to TRBJ1-1; D remains unclear. This CDR3 region has 15 residues. The germline gives CDR1 SEHNR, CDR2 FQNEAQ (reference sequence). This CDR3 is CSSSLNLMEGSEAFF. The CDR3 DNA reads as TGTTCCAGCAGCTTAAACCTTATGGAGGGTAGTGAAGCTTTCTTT. Full variable domain (remainder filled in from reference TRBV7-9 and TRBJ1-1): DTGVSQNPRHKITKRGQNVTFRCDPISEHNRLYWYRQTLGQGPEFLTYFQNEAQLEKSRLLSDRFSAERPKGSFSTLEIQRTEQGDSAMYLCSSSLNLMEGSEAFFGQGTRLTVV.

Concerning this clone itself: Other DNA sequences of this sample code for an identical CDR3. The chain has TRBV18 and TRBJ2-1, with 9 bases fitting TRBD1. This CDR3 is built from 15 residues. J was trimmed by 4 bases and V by 3 bases; bases with no gene match: 4. Germline loops: CDR1 KGHSH, CDR2 LQKENI. CDR3 sequence: CASSPPGTGYNEQFF. DNA for the CDR3: TGTGCCAGCTCACCCCCCGGGACAGGGTACAATGAGCAGTTCTTC.

V is TRBV7-3 and J is TRBJ1-2; no clear D. The germline V and J ends were trimmed by 5 bases and 6 bases, with 10 bases remaining between them. Germline loops: CDR1 SGHTA, CDR2 FQGTGA. CDR3 length equals 12 residues. The CDR3 is CASSPYLHGYTF. The DNA for the CDR3 is TGTGCCAGCAGCCCCTATCTCCATGGCTACACCTTC. Complete variable domain (other parts from reference TRBV7-3 and TRBJ1-2): GAGVSQTPSNKVTEKGKYVELRCDPISGHTALYWYRQSLGQGPEFLIYFQGTGAADDSGLPNDRFFAVRPEGSVSTLKIQRTERGDSAVYLCASSPYLHGYTFGSGTRLTVV.

This clone was recorded a few times. This chain connects TRBV6-1 to TRBJ1-2; TRBD1 is a possible D gene (6 bases). Germline loops: CDR1 MNHNS, CDR2 SASEGT. The CDR3 consists of 13 residues. V lost 4 bases and J 5 bases, leaving 11 bases between the germline ends. The CDR3 nucleotides read TGTGCCAGCAGTGGGACAGATAGTTATGGCTACACCTTC. Protein product: CASSGTDSYGYTF.

This sequence joins TRBV6-1 and TRBJ1-5; D is unresolved. Per the germline V gene, CDR1 is MNHNS and CDR2 is SASEGT. The CDR3 sequence is 14 residues long. V gave up 8 bases and J gave up 6 bases, with 17 bases separating them. The CDR3 protein is CASGVDWRGQPQHF. CDR3 DNA: TGTGCCAGCGGGGTGGACTGGAGAGGTCAGCCCCAGCATTTT.

This chain connects TRBV28 to TRBJ1-2; 9 nucleotides match TRBD1. Germline loops: CDR1 MDHEN, CDR2 SYDVKM. The CDR3 totals 17 residues. The V gene end was trimmed by 6 bases and the J gene end by 8 bases; junction bases not matched to a gene: 19. The CDR3 reads CASRLGGLDTGGRGYTF. The CDR3 nucleotides are TGTGCCAGCAGATTAGGGGGGCTTGACACAGGGGGCCGCGGCTACACCTTC.

This sequence joins TRBV5-1 and TRBJ2-2; 8 nucleotides align to TRBD2. Trimming cost V 0 bases and J 7 bases; bases outside gene matches: 8. The germline V gene has CDR1 SGHRS and CDR2 YFSETQ. This CDR3 comprises 16 residues. Here the CDR3 reads CASSLAGAGVVGELFF. Here the CDR3 DNA reads TGCGCCAGCAGCTTGGCCGGAGCGGGGGTCGTCGGGGAGCTGTTTTTT.

The chain carries TRBV28 and TRBJ1-3, with 11 bases fitting TRBD1. Germline V gives CDR1 MDHEN, CDR2 SYDVKM. Trimming took 6 bases from V and 3 from J; bases not matched to a gene: 7. This CDR3 is built from 16 residues. The CDR3 DNA sequence: TGTGCCAGCAGCCTCGGACAGGGGGCGGGTGGAAACACCATATATTTT. This sequence encodes CASSLGQGAGGNTIYF. Complete variable domain (other parts from reference TRBV28 and TRBJ1-3): DVKVTQSSRYLVKRTGEKVFLECVQDMDHENMFWYRQDPGLGLRLIYFSYDVKMKEKGDIPEGYSVSREKKERFSLILESASTNQTSMYLCASSLGQGAGGNTIYFGEGSWLTVV.

This clone appeared once. This rearrangement joins TRBV27 to TRBJ2-3; D gene unclear. Trimming shortened V by 2 bases and J by 5 bases, and 14 bases separated the two germline ends. The CDR3 covers 15 residues. Germline CDR1 and CDR2: MNHEY and SMNVEV (reference sequence). CDR3 residues: CASSLTQSDGDTQYF. The CDR3 DNA sequence: TGTGCCAGCAGTTTAACGCAAAGCGATGGAGATACGCAGTATTTT.

A single count supports this clone. This sequence joins TRBV6-5 and TRBJ2-3; D remains ambiguous. Germline V gives CDR1 MNHEY, CDR2 SVGAGI. The V and J ends lost 6 bases and 10 bases respectively, with 17 bases between them. The CDR3 spans 13 residues. The CDR3 DNA is TGTGCCAGCAGGCAAAAGAACCGCGTGGCGCAGTATTTT. It codes for CASRQKNRVAQYF.

The chain recombines TRBV5-1 with TRBJ2-7; 7 nucleotides agree with TRBD2. CDR1 is SGHRS, CDR2 YFSETQ, per germline. V dropped 4 bases and J dropped 4; count of bases not matched to a gene: 5. The CDR3 covers 13 residues. The CDR3 DNA sequence: TGCGCCAGCAGCCCTCAGGGAGGGTACGAGCAGTACTTC. Encoded protein: CASSPQGGYEQYF.

The chain has TRBV5-5 and TRBJ2-5; D gene ambiguous. Germline values: CDR1 SGHKS, CDR2 YYEKEE (reference sequence). Deletions cut 2 bases from V and 3 bases from J, with 5 bases between. This CDR3 region has 12 residues. CDR3 loop: CASSFSEETQYF. CDR3 nucleotide sequence: TGTGCCAGCAGCTTTTCGGAAGAGACCCAGTACTTC.